The TCR beta chain under discussion was sequenced for a study of T cells after posttransplantation cyclophosphamide. Assay: immunoSEQ multiplex PCR; the TCRdb copy retains only in-frame clones and omits some. This set yields 20,000 to 25,000 clones and no singletons; the top ten hold 6.6%. This clone was detected many times. Germline CDR1 MNHEY, CDR2 SVGAGI. The CDR3 extends over 12 amino acids. Sequenced sample: PBMCs. V and J are TRBV6-5 and TRBJ1-2, with no clear D. This TCR came from a woman aged 55-70 years in good health, CMV-negative, and a related stem cell transplant donor. CDR3 sequence: CPRASRVYGYTF. In nucleotides, the CDR3 is TGTCCTCGGGCCTCGAGGGTCTATGGCTACACCTTC.